These 22 T cell receptor beta chains share one sample of origin, sequenced in a study of shared clonotypes between healthy human individuals. Clones were sequenced by immunoSEQ multiplex PCR, and TCRdb holds only the in-frame ones, with some missing. The sample yields under 150,000 clones, under 70% seen once. Sequences were obtained from memory CD8+ T cells sorted from blood. Subset denoted: CD45RO+ cells pooled with CCR7-negative TemRA cells. The receptors here all came from a woman in her 30s in good health.

The rearrangement uses TRBV7-2 and TRBJ2-7; 8 nucleotides line up with TRBD2. Losses at the gene ends were 5 bases for V and 2 bases for J; bases not matched to a gene: 11. The germline gives CDR1 SGHTA, CDR2 FQGNSA. The CDR3 totals 16 residues. CDR3 residues: CASSQSAVAGPYEQYF. DNA of the CDR3: TGTGCCAGCAGCCAGTCCGCGGTAGCGGGACCCTACGAGCAGTACTTC.

This clone was counted many times. The chain has TRBV9 and TRBJ2-1; TRBD2 agrees at 10 bases. The junction had 12 bases not matched to a gene; V was cut back by 3 bases and J by 3 bases. Germline V gene data show CDR1 as SGDLS and CDR2 as YYNGEE. The CDR3 sequence is 18 residues long. The CDR3 loop reads CASSAKSLAGEIYNEQFF. The DNA of the CDR3 is TGTGCCAGCAGCGCAAAATCTCTAGCGGGAGAGATCTACAATGAGCAGTTCTTC.

The chain recombines TRBV7-8 with TRBJ2-7; D gene unclear. This CDR3 comprises 15 residues. With 5 bases removed from V and 0 bases from J, the gap between germline ends came to 14 bases. Germline values: CDR1 SGHVS, CDR2 FQNEAQ. The CDR3 spells CASSPSRVLSYEQYF. The CDR3 region has the DNA TGTGCCAGCAGCCCCTCCCGGGTACTCTCCTACGAGCAGTACTTC.

By sample fraction, this clone is large. The rearrangement joins TRBV6-6 to TRBJ1-2; D might be TRBD1 (6 bases). CDR1 is MNHNY and CDR2 is SVGAGI in the germline V gene (reference sequence). The CDR3 length is 15 residues. Between the trimmed V and J ends, which lost 4 bases and 6 bases, there was a span of 18 bases. Here the CDR3 DNA reads TGTGCCAGCAGTTCCCTAGGCGGGGGCGCCGATGGCTACACCTTC. Translation gives CASSSLGGGADGYTF.

This chain uses TRBV6-6 with TRBJ2-1, with D perhaps TRBD1 (6 bases). Between the trimmed V and J ends, which lost 5 bases and 3 bases, there was a span of 17 bases. CDR3 size: 16 residues. Germline values: CDR1 MNHNY, CDR2 SVGAGI (reference sequence). CDR3 loop: CASSPSQQGYYNEQFF. The CDR3 DNA reads as TGTGCCAGCAGTCCCTCCCAACAGGGATACTACAATGAGCAGTTCTTC.

This clone showed up just once. The chain carries TRBV21-1 and TRBJ2-3. TRBV21-1 is deemed a pseudogene. This CDR3 spans 15 amino acids. The CDR3 is CASSKERGCTDTQYF. In DNA, the CDR3 is TGTGCCAGCAGCAAAGAGAGGGGTTGTACCGATACGCAGTATTTT.

This chain joins TRBV28 and TRBJ2-7, with D uncertain. This CDR3 spans 13 amino acids. In germline, CDR1 is MDHEN, CDR2 SYDVKM. Trimming removed 6 bases from V and 7 bases from J, with 16 bases in between. The CDR3 nucleotides read TGTGCCAGCAGCCGTCGACTGAGTGCGGAGCAGTACTTC. This gives the protein CASSRRLSAEQYF.

V is TRBV27 and J is TRBJ2-7, with 8 positions matching TRBD1. The CDR3 length is 16 residues. Germline-derived CDR1 and CDR2 are MNHEY and SMNVEV (reference sequence). Trimming at V came to 3 bases and at J to 1 base, leaving 8 bases not matched to a gene. CDR3: CASSFLGTGPSYEQYF. The DNA for the CDR3 is TGTGCCAGCAGTTTCCTGGGGACAGGTCCTTCCTACGAGCAGTACTTC.

The genes are TRBV9 and TRBJ1-2, with D maybe TRBD1 (6 bases). The CDR3 consists of 16 residues. Germline V gene data show CDR1 as SGDLS and CDR2 as YYNGEE. The V end was cut by 0 bases, the J end by 2 bases, with 14 bases between. Written as DNA, the CDR3 is TGTGCCAGCAGCGTAGGGACAGATCGGCTGAACTATGGCTACACCTTC. This gives the protein CASSVGTDRLNYGYTF.

The CDR3 protein is CASSSGGRYNEKLFF. CDR3 DNA sequence: TGTGCCAGCAGTTCAGGGGGACGGTATAATGAAAAACTGTTTTTT. The V and J genes are TRBV28 and TRBJ1-4, with 7 positions matching TRBD1. V lost 4 bases, J lost 4 bases, and 6 bases stayed unmatched. The length of the CDR3 is 15 residues. The germline CDR1 and CDR2 sequences are MDHEN and SYDVKM.

This clone came up many times. The J gene is TRBJ1-1, the V gene TRBV5-4, with D possibly TRBD1 on 6 matching bases. Germline CDR1 is SGHNT and CDR2 is YYREEE (reference sequence). The V end lost 4 bases, the J end lost 7 bases, and 8 bases lay between the germline ends. The CDR3 has 11 amino acids. CDR3 in DNA: TGTGCCAGCAGCGTGGACAGTGAAGCTTTCTTT. This codes for CASSVDSEAFF.

The genes are TRBV4-1 and TRBJ1-4; D remains ambiguous. V lost 4 bases, J lost 8 bases, and 11 bases lay in between. CDR3 size: 13 residues. Germline lookup yields CDR1 MGHRA and CDR2 YSYEKL. The CDR3 nucleotides are TGCGCCAGCAGCCGGATACTTAGGGAAAAACTGTTTTTT. Translated, it gives CASSRILREKLFF.

V usage is TRBV30 and J usage is TRBJ1-1; perhaps TRBD1 as D (6 bases). The CDR3 is made up of 13 amino acids. The germline V and J ends were trimmed by 4 bases and 5 bases, with 14 bases remaining between them. The germline V gene encodes CDR1 GTSNPN and CDR2 SVGIG (reference sequence). DNA for the CDR3: TGTGCCTGGACCCCATCAGGGACAACTGAAGCTTTCTTT. Translating it yields CAWTPSGTTEAFF.

This clone was detected ten times or more. This specimen includes other DNA sequences encoding the same CDR3. V is TRBV27 and J is TRBJ1-6; D perhaps matches TRBD1 (6 bases). The CDR3 loop spans 14 amino acids. Per germline, CDR1 MNHEY and CDR2 SMNVEV (reference sequence). Trimming removed 1 base from V and 7 bases from J, with 8 bases in between. CDR3: CASSLYRDNSPLHF. The DNA of the CDR3 is TGTGCCAGCAGTTTATACAGGGACAATTCACCCCTCCACTTT.

V usage is TRBV2 and J usage is TRBJ2-7; possible D gene TRBD1, 5 bases. The CDR3 has 18 residues. V lost 5 bases to trimming and J lost 4 bases, with 27 bases between them. Germline-derived CDR1 and CDR2 are SNHLY and FYNNEI. The CDR3 DNA is TGTGCCAGCAGTACTGAGACAGTTTGGACACTTGAATCATACGAGCAGTACTTC. Translation: CASSTETVWTLESYEQYF.

This chain joins TRBV6-5 and TRBJ2-7; no firm D call. Trimming stripped 8 bases from V and 3 bases from J, with 14 bases between. The CDR3 extends over 13 amino acids. The germline gives CDR1 MNHEY, CDR2 SVGAGI. The DNA of the CDR3 is TGTGCCAGCGTCCCTGCCCCGGGCTACGAGCAGTACTTC. As protein: CASVPAPGYEQYF.

This rearrangement joins TRBV14 to TRBJ2-7; D perhaps matches TRBD2 (5 bases). CDR1 is SGHDN, CDR2 FVKESK, per germline. The CDR3 loop spans 16 amino acids. Trimming left V 3 bases short and J 2 bases short, with 17 bases between. DNA of the CDR3: TGTGCCAGCAGCCAGATTCTGGGGAGCCCCCCCTACGAGCAGTACTTC. It encodes CASSQILGSPPYEQYF. The full variable domain, with the rest looked up from reference TRBV14 and TRBJ2-7, is EAGVTQFPSHSVIEKGQTVTLRCDPISGHDNLYWYRRVMGKEIKFLLHFVKESKQDESGMPNNRFLAERTGGTYSTLKVQPAELEDSGVYFCASSQILGSPPYEQYFGPGTRLTVT.

The chain uses TRBV27 and TRBJ1-1, with unresolved D. There are 19 residues in the CDR3. Trimming took off 3 bases at V and 0 bases at J, with 23 bases between the two ends. Germline V gene sequence: CDR1 MNHEY, CDR2 SMNVEV (reference sequence). CDR3 protein: CASSLTCRWVRVMNTEAFF. Here the CDR3 DNA reads TGTGCCAGCAGTTTGACGTGTCGGTGGGTTAGGGTTATGAACACTGAAGCTTTCTTT.

About this clone itself: A read error may account for a junction end that differs from germline. The rearrangement links TRBV18 to TRBJ2-3; TRBD1 might be the D (5 bases). This CDR3 is 14 amino acids long. Germline V gene lookup returns CDR1 KGHSH and CDR2 LQKENI. For the CDR3, the DNA is TGTGCCAGCTCACCACAGGGGCGCACGGATACGCAGTATTTT. Amino acids: CASSPQGRTDTQYF.

The chain employs TRBV5-6 and TRBJ1-2; the D gene is possibly TRBD1 (5 bases). The CDR3 runs to 14 residues. CDR1 and CDR2 from the germline V gene are SGHDT and YYEEEE. V dropped 0 bases and J dropped 5 bases, with 11 bases sitting between them. CDR3 loop: CASSLGTRQYGYTF. Here the CDR3 DNA reads TGTGCCAGCAGCTTGGGGACCAGACAGTATGGCTACACCTTC. Filled out from reference TRBV5-6 and TRBJ1-2, the complete variable domain reads DAGVTQSPTHLIKTRGQQVTLRCSPKSGHDTVSWYQQALGQGPQFIFQYYEEEERQRGNFPDRFSGHQFPNYSSELNVNALLLGDSALYLCASSLGTRQYGYTFGSGTRLTVV.

In this sample, this clone turned up many times. The rearrangement joins TRBV6-5 to TRBJ1-2, with 7 bases fitting TRBD1. The CDR3 contains 15 residues. J was trimmed by 6 bases and V by 6 bases; bases with no gene match: 13. Germline assignment: CDR1 MNHEY and CDR2 SVGAGI. CDR3 nucleotide sequence: TGTGCCAGCAGAGCCGGGACAGCCGAAAGCGATGGCTACACCTTC. This sequence encodes CASRAGTAESDGYTF.

This rearrangement joins TRBV7-9 to TRBJ2-1, with a tentative D call TRBD1 (5 bases). CDR1 SEHNR and CDR2 FQNEAQ come from the germline V gene (reference sequence). V lost 5 bases and J 9 bases, leaving 14 bases between the germline ends. This CDR3 has 13 amino acids. CDR3 amino acids: CASSPPGIGEQFF. Written as DNA, the CDR3 is TGTGCCAGCAGCCCCCCAGGGATCGGTGAGCAGTTCTTC. Using reference TRBV7-9 and TRBJ2-1 for the parts outside the CDR3, the full variable domain is DTGVSQNPRHKITKRGQNVTFRCDPISEHNRLYWYRQTLGQGPEFLTYFQNEAQLEKSRLLSDRFSAERPKGSFSTLEIQRTEQGDSAMYLCASSPPGIGEQFFGPGTRLTVL.